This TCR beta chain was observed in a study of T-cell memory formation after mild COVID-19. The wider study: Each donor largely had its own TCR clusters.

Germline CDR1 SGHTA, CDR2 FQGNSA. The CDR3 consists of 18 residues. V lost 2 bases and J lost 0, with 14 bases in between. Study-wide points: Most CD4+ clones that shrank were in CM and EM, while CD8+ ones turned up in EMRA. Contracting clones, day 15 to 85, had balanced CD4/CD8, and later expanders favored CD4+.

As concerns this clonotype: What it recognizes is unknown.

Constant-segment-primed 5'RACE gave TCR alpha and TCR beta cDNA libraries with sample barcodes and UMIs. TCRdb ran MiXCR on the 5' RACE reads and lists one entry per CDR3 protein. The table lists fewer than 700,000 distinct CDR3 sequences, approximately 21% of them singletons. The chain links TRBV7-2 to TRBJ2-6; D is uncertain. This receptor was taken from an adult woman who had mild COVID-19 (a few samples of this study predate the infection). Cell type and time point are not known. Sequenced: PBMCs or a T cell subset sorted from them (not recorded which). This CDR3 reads CASSLSATMSSGANVLTF. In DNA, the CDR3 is TGTGCCAGCAGCTTATCGGCAACCATGTCCTCTGGGGCCAACGTCCTGACTTTC.